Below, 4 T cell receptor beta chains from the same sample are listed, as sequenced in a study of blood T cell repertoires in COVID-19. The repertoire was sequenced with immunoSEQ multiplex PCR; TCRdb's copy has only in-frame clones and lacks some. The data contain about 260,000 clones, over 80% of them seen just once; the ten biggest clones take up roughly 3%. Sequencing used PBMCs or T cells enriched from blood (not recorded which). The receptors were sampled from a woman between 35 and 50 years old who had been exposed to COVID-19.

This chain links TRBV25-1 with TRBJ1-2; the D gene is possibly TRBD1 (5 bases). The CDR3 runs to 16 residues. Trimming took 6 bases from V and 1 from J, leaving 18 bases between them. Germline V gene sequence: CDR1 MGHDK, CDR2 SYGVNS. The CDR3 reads CASSRIGGGLNYGYTF. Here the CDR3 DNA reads TGTGCCAGCAGCCGAATTGGGGGAGGACTTAACTATGGCTACACCTTC.

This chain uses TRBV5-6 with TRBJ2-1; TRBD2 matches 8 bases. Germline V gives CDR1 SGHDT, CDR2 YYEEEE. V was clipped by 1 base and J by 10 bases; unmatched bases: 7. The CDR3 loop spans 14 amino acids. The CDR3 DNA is TGTGCCAGCAGCTTGCCGGGAGGGCCAGGGGAGCAGTTCTTC. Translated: CASSLPGGPGEQFF.

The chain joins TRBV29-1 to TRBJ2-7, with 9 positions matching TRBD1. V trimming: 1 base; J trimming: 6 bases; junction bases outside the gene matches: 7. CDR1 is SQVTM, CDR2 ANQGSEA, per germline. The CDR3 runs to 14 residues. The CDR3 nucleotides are TGCAGCGTTGAAGTGGGGGACAGGGCTCTCGAGCAGTACTTC. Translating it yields CSVEVGDRALEQYF.

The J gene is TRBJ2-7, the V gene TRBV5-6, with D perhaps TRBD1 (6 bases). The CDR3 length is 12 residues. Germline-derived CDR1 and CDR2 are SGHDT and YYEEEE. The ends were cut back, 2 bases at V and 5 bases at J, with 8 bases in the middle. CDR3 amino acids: CASSFYRDEQYV. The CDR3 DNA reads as TGTGCCAGCAGCTTTTACAGGGACGAGCAGTACGTC.